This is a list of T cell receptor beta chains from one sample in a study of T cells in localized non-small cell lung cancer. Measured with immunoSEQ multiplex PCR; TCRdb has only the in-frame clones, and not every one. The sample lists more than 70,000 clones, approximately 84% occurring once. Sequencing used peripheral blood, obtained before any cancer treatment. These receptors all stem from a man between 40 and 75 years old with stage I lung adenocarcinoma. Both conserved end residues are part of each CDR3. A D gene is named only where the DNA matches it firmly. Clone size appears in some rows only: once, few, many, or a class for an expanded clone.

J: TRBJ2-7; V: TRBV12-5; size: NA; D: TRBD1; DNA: TGTGCTAGTGGTATCCCCGACAGGGGGGCGTACGAGCAGTACTTC; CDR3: CASGIPDRGAYEQYF
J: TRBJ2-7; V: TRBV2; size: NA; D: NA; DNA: TGTGCCAGCAGTGAAGCAGACATGCCCTACGAGCAGTACTTC; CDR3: CASSEADMPYEQYF
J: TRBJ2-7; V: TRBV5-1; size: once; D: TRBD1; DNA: TGCGCCAGCAGCGGGGACAGGGTTGGGTCCTACGAGCAGTACTTC; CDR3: CASSGDRVGSYEQYF
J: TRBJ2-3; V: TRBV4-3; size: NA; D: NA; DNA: TGCGCCAGCAGCCAAGAGCATCGGCATACGCAGTATTTT; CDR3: CASSQEHRHTQYF
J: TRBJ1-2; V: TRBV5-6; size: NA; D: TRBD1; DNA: TGTGCCAGCAGCTTGTATGCGGCAGGGGGATACTATGGCTACACCTTC; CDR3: CASSLYAAGGYYGYTF
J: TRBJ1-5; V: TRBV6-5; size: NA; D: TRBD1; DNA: TGTGCCAGCAGCCGACAGGGGGGGAATCAGCCCCAGCATTTT; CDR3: CASSRQGGNQPQHF
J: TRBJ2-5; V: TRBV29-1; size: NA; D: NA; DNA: TGCAGCGTTACCCAGGCGTCCGAGACCCAGTACTTC; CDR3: CSVTQASETQYF
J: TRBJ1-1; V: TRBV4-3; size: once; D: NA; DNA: TGCGCCAGCAGCCCGGGGGGACCACAGGGAACTGAAGCTTTCTTT; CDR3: CASSPGGPQGTEAFF
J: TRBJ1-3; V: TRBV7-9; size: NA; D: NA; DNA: TGTGCCAGCAGCTTATCTCATCCAGGAAACACCATATATTTT; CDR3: CASSLSHPGNTIYF
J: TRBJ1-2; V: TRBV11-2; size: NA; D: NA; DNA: TGTGCCAGCAGCCCAGACAGAAACTATGGCTACACCTTC; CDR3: CASSPDRNYGYTF
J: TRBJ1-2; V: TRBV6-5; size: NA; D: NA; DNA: TGTGCCAGCAGTTACCGAATGGGGAGGAACTATGGCTACACCTTC; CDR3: CASSYRMGRNYGYTF
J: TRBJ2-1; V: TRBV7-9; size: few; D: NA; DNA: TGTGCCAGCAGCTCGGGACGGATCAATGAGCAGTTCTTC; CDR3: CASSSGRINEQFF
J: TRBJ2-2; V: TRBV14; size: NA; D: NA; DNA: TGTGCCAGCAGCCAAGCCTTAGTCGTATTATATTCGAACACCGGGGAGCTGTTTTTT; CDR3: CASSQALVVLYSNTGELFF
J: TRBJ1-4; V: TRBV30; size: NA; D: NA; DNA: TGTGCCTGGAGTGTGGGAGGTGCTAATGAAAAACTGTTTTTT; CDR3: CAWSVGGANEKLFF
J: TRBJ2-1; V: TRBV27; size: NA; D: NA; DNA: TGTGCCAGCAGTTTCAAGTCCTACAATGAGCAGTTCTTC; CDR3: CASSFKSYNEQFF
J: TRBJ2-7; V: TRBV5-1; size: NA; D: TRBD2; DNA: TGCGCCAGCACCCTACATGGAACTAGCGGGTCCTACGAGCAGTACTTC; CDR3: CASTLHGTSGSYEQYF
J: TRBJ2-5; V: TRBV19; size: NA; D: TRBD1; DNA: TGTGCCAGTAGTATCTCCAGACTGGGACAGGAGACCCAGTACTTC; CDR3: CASSISRLGQETQYF
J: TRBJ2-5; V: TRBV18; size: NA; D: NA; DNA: TGTGCCAGCTCACCACTTGGTAGTGGACAGCACCAAGAGACCCAGTACTTC; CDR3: CASSPLGSGQHQETQYF
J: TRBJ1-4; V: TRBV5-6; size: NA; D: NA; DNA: TGTGCCAGCAGCCGGCCGACGGGGACTAATGAAAAACTGTTTTTT; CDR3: CASSRPTGTNEKLFF
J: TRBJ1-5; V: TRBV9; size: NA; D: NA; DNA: TGTGCCAGCAGCCGCGGGGACAATCAGCCCCAGCATTTT; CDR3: CASSRGDNQPQHF
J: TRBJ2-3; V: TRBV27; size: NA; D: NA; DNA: TGTGCCAGCAGTTTACGAGTAGGGACAGATACGCAGTATTTT; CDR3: CASSLRVGTDTQYF
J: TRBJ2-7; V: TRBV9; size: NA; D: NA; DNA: TGTGCCAGCAGCGTAGATCTTGATTTCTACGAGCAGTACTTC; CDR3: CASSVDLDFYEQYF
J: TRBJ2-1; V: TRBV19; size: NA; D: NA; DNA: TGTGCCAGTAGTATAGATCCGGGACTTTCTTACAATGAGCAGTTCTTC; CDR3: CASSIDPGLSYNEQFF
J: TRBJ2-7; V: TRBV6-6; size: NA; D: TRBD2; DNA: TGTGCCAGCAGGAGCGGGGGGGCCGGCTCCTACGAGCAGTACTTC; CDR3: CASRSGGAGSYEQYF
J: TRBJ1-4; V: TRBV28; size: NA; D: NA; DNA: TGTGCCAGCAGTTCCCGGGATCGGGGGTGGGCAACTAATGAAAAACTGTTTTTT; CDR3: CASSSRDRGWATNEKLFF
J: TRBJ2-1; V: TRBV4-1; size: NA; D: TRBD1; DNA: TGCGCCAGCAGCCCGGGACAGGGGGCGCGGTACAATGAGCAGTTCTTC; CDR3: CASSPGQGARYNEQFF
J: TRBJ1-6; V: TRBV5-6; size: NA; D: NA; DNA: TGTGCCAGCAGCTTTGTCCAGAGGAATTCACCCCTCCACTTT; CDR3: CASSFVQRNSPLHF
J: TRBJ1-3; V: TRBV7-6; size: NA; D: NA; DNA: TGTGCCAGCAGCTCAGTGGTCTCTGGAAACACCATATATTTT; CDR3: CASSSVVSGNTIYF
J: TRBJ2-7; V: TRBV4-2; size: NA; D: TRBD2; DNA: TGTGCCAGCAGCCAAGTTCTGGGGACTAGCGGGAGCCACGAGCAGTACTTC; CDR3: CASSQVLGTSGSHEQYF
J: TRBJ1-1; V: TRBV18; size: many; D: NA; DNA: TGTGCCAGCTCGTCAGACGTGCTTTTCTTT; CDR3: CASSSDVLFF
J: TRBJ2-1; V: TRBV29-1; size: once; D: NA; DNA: TGCAGCGTCTCCACCGACAGGTACAATGAGCAGTTCTTC; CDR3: CSVSTDRYNEQFF
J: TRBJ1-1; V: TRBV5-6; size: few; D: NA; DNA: TGTGCCAGCAGTTCGATCGACAGGATGAACACTGAAGCTTTCTTT; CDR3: CASSSIDRMNTEAFF
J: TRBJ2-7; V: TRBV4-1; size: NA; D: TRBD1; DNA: TGCGCCAGCAGCGGAGTGGCCCAGGGGGCAGGGTACGAGCAGTACTTC; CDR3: CASSGVAQGAGYEQYF
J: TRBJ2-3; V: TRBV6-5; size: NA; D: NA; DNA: TGTGCCAGCAGCCTCGGACTGGCCGGAGATACGCAGTATTTT; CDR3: CASSLGLAGDTQYF
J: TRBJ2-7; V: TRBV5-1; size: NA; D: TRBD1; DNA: TGCGCCAGCAGCACAGCACAGGGGATCTCCTACGAGCAGTACTTC; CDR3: CASSTAQGISYEQYF
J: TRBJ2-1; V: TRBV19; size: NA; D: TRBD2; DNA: TGTGCCAGTAGTCCTAGCGGTCTATCCTACAATGAGCAGTTCTTC; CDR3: CASSPSGLSYNEQFF
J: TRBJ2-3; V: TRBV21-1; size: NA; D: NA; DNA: TGTGCCAGCAGCAGGGACCTTGGCAGAGATACGCAGTATTTT; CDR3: CASSRDLGRDTQYF
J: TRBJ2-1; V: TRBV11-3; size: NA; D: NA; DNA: TGTGCCAGCAGCTTAGGACAACTTAGCTCCTACAATGAGCAGTTCTTC; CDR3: CASSLGQLSSYNEQFF
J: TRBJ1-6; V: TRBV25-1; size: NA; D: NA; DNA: TGTGCCAGCAGCCAAATGGGGGATAGTTCACCCCTCCACTTT; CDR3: CASSQMGDSSPLHF
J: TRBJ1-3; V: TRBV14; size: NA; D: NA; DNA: TGTGCCAGCAGCCCCACCCGAAACACCATATATTTT; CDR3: CASSPTRNTIYF
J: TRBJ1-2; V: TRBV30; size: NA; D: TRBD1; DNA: TGTGCCTGGAAGATACAGGGGACTGGCTATGGCTACACCTTC; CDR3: CAWKIQGTGYGYTF
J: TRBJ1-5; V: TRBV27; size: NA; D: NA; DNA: TGTGCCAGCAGTTCGATTGATGGGGGGCAGCCCCAGCATTTT; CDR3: CASSSIDGGQPQHF
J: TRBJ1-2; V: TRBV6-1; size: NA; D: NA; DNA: TGTGCCAGCAGACACAGTTCCTATGGCTACACCTTC; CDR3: CASRHSSYGYTF
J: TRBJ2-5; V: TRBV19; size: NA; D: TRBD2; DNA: TGTGCCAGTACAGTCGGACTAGCGGGGAAAGAGACCCAGTACTTC; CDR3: CASTVGLAGKETQYF
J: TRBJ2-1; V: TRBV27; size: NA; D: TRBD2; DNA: TGTGCCAGCTCCCTGGCTAGCGGGGGAAGTTTCTACAATGAGCAGTTCTTC; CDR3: CASSLASGGSFYNEQFF
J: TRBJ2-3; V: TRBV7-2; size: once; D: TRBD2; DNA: TGTGCCAGCAGCTTGGTCCTGGGAGCGGGGGGGACAGATACGCAGTATTTT; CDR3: CASSLVLGAGGTDTQYF
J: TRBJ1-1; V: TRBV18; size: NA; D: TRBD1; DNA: TGTGCCAGCTCTCGCGGGGAGGGGGCAAATACTGAAGCTTTCTTT; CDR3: CASSRGEGANTEAFF
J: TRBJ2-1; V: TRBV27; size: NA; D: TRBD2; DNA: TGTGCCAGCAGTCGCAAGACTAGCGGGAGAGGCAATGAGCAGTTCTTC; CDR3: CASSRKTSGRGNEQFF
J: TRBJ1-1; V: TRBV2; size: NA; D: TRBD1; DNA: TGTGCCAGCAGTGGACAGGGGCCGCGCGGGATTATGGCTTTCTTT; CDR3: CASSGQGPRGIMAFF
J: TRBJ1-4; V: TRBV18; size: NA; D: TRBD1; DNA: TGTGCCAGCTCACGAAACAGGGGTTCGACTAATGAAAAACTGTTTTTT; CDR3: CASSRNRGSTNEKLFF
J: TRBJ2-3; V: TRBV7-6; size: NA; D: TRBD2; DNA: TGTGCCAGCAGCTCTAGCGGGCTGGATGCAGATACGCAGTATTTT; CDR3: CASSSSGLDADTQYF
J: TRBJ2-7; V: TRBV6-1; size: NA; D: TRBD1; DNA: TGTGCCAGCAGTAAGACAGGGATCGGCTACGAGCAGTACTTC; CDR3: CASSKTGIGYEQYF
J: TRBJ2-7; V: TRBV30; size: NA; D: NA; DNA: TGTGCCTGGAGTTTAACTTACGAGCAGTACTTC; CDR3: CAWSLTYEQYF
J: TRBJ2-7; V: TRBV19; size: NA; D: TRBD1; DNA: TGTGCCAGTAGTTATGGCGGGACAGGGGGCTACGAGCAGTACTTC; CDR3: CASSYGGTGGYEQYF
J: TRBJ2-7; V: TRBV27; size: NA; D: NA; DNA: TGTGCCAGCAGTTTAGTCGGGCTGGGGGCTTCCTACGAGCAGTACTTC; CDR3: CASSLVGLGASYEQYF
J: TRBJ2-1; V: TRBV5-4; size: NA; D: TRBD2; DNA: TGTGCCATTTCAGTAGCGGGAGGGGACAATGAGCAGTTCTTC; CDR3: CAISVAGGDNEQFF
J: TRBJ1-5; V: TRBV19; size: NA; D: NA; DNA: TGTGCCAGTAGTCGCGGAGGTGGGGGTCAGCCCCAGCATTTT; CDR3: CASSRGGGGQPQHF
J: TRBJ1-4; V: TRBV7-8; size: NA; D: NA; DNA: TGTGCCAGCAGCTTAACCTACAGGGAGGGTAATGAAAAACTGTTTTTT; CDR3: CASSLTYREGNEKLFF
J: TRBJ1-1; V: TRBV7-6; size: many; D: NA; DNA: TGTGCCAGCAGCCCCCTGGGGGGGGTCAACACTGAAGCTTTCTTT; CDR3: CASSPLGGVNTEAFF
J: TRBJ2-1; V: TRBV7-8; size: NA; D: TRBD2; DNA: TGTGCCAGCAGCTTAACGGGTCGGGTAGCGGGTATATCCTACAATGAGCAGTTCTTC; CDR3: CASSLTGRVAGISYNEQFF